Each of the 5 T cell receptor beta chains below was sequenced from the same sample in a study of control samples from healthy donors and cancer patients. The table came from immunoSEQ multiplex PCR; TCRdb's copy has only in-frame clones and leaves some out. The sample lists tens of thousands of clones, around 94% occurring once. The sample consisted of blood. Receptors originate from a woman in her late teens or twenties in good health.

The rearrangement links TRBV21-1 to TRBJ1-2. TRBV21-1 is recorded as a pseudogene. The CDR3 spans 18 residues. The CDR3 sequence: CASSSPVRNGLPNYGYTF. CDR3 coding DNA: TGTGCCAGCAGCAGTCCCGTTAGGAATGGCTTACCCAACTATGGCTACACCTTC.

CDR3 in DNA: TGTGCCACCAGCAGCGGAGGCGGGGAGCTGTTTTTT. Translation: CATSSGGGELFF. This chain links TRBV15 with TRBJ2-2, with D possibly being TRBD2 (5 bases). Trimming left V 3 bases short and J 7 bases short, with 6 bases between. CDR3 length: 12 amino acids. Germline V gene data show CDR1 as LNHNV and CDR2 as YYDKDF (reference sequence).

This clone was counted a single time. The CDR3 reads CASRTQGTSNTEAFF. The CDR3 bases are TGCGCCAGCAGAACGCAGGGGACATCGAACACTGAAGCTTTCTTT. J is TRBJ1-1 and V is TRBV5-1; D may be TRBD1 (6 bases). Trimming took off 5 bases at V and 1 base at J, with 15 bases between the two ends. The CDR3 spans 15 residues. Germline V gene sequence: CDR1 SGHRS, CDR2 YFSETQ. Variable domain in full (rest from reference TRBV5-1 and TRBJ1-1): KAGVTQTPRYLIKTRGQQVTLSCSPISGHRSVSWYQQTPGQGLQFLFEYFSETQRNKGNFPGRFSGRQFSNSRSEMNVSTLELGDSALYLCASRTQGTSNTEAFFGQGTRLTVV.

This chain connects TRBV7-9 to TRBJ1-2, with a weak D call TRBD1 (5 bases). Trimming stripped 8 bases from V and 6 bases from J, with 16 bases between. Germline loops: CDR1 SEHNR, CDR2 FQNEAQ (reference sequence). The length of the CDR3 is 13 residues. The CDR3 sequence is CASGRRQGDGYTF. As DNA, the CDR3 is TGTGCCAGCGGGAGGCGGCAGGGAGATGGCTACACCTTC.

The chain has TRBV18 and TRBJ2-7; 10 bases are a match to TRBD2. CDR1 KGHSH and CDR2 LQKENI come from the germline V gene. This CDR3 contains 16 residues. V dropped 6 bases and J dropped 2; count of bases not matched to a gene: 10. CDR3 in amino acids: CASSQRLAGTTYEQYF. The CDR3 DNA reads as TGTGCCAGCTCCCAACGACTAGCGGGTACCACCTACGAGCAGTACTTC.